These 18 T cell receptor beta chains were sequenced from one sample in a study of Ad26.COV2.S vaccination and SARS-CoV-2 variants. Specified treatment: roughly 19 received Ad26.COV2.S at low or high dose, single or two shots; 5 received placebo; per-sample allocation not given. Collection of the samples took place on day 63 after the first injection of vaccine or placebo. Libraries were prepared by immunoSEQ multiplex PCR; TCRdb keeps only in-frame clonotypes and omits some of them. This sample yields 410,000 or so clones, of which roughly 90% are seen a single time; 9% to 15% belongs to the top ten. This material consisted of peripheral blood, taken in a trial of Ad26.COV2.S vaccine versus placebo. Receptor source: a person between 18 and 60 years old who received the Ad26.COV2.S COVID-19 vaccine or a placebo.

This CDR3 reads CASSFGLADSYEQYF. Here the CDR3 DNA reads TGTGCCAGCAGCTTCGGACTAGCGGATTCCTACGAGCAGTACTTC. The chain joins TRBV7-8 to TRBJ2-7, with TRBD2 identical over 10 bases. The germline gives CDR1 SGHVS, CDR2 FQNEAQ. With 3 bases clipped from V and 1 base from J, the junction kept 3 bases outside the gene matches. The CDR3 loop spans 15 amino acids.

The chain carries TRBV4-1 and TRBJ1-1; no clear D. Trimming left V 0 bases short and J 5 bases short, with 16 bases between. This CDR3 is 16 amino acids long. Germline V gives CDR1 MGHRA, CDR2 YSYEKL. The CDR3 nucleotides are TGCGCCAGCAGCCAAGATAGGGCTCCAGGAAAAACTGAAGCTTTCTTT. Translated: CASSQDRAPGKTEAFF.

The chain employs TRBV7-8 and TRBJ1-4; D is unresolved. Trimming left V 6 bases short and J 0 bases short, with 14 bases between. Germline V gives CDR1 SGHVS, CDR2 FQNEAQ. The CDR3 length is 16 residues. The CDR3 here is CASRHHPEPTNEKLFF. CDR3 DNA sequence: TGTGCCAGCAGGCACCATCCAGAACCAACTAATGAAAAACTGTTTTTT.

V usage is TRBV19 and J usage is TRBJ2-1; no clear D gene. The ends were cut back, 2 bases at V and 1 base at J, with 12 bases in the middle. The V gene's germline CDR1 is LNHDA and CDR2 SQIVND (reference sequence). This CDR3 is 16 amino acids long. CDR3 nucleotide sequence: TGTGCCAGTAGTATATATGATTTTTCTTCCTACAATGAGCAGTTCTTC. This gives the protein CASSIYDFSSYNEQFF.

The chain carries TRBV4-3 and TRBJ1-5; 9 nucleotides match TRBD1. Germline loops: CDR1 LGHNA, CDR2 YSLEER. J lost 0 bases, V lost 5 bases, and 17 bases had no gene match. This CDR3 spans 20 amino acids. For the CDR3, the DNA is TGCGCCAGCAGCGTACACCGACAGGGGGTCCAAACTTATAGCAATCAGCCCCAGCATTTT. Translating gives CASSVHRQGVQTYSNQPQHF.

The J gene is TRBJ2-1, the V gene TRBV7-2; D remains ambiguous. V gave up 1 base and J gave up 9 bases, with 10 bases separating them. Germline assignment: CDR1 SGHTA and CDR2 FQGNSA. CDR3 length: 13 amino acids. Here the CDR3 DNA reads TGTGCCAGCAGCTTAGTTCCAGGAGCTGAGCAGTTCTTC. Translated, it gives CASSLVPGAEQFF.

This clone appeared a single time. This rearrangement joins TRBV14 to TRBJ1-6; the match to TRBD1 covers 8 bases. The CDR3 length is 14 residues. Germline-derived CDR1 and CDR2 are SGHDN and FVKESK. Trimming cost V 4 bases and J 8 bases; bases outside gene matches: 4. The CDR3 DNA sequence: TGTGCCAGCAGCCTCGGGACAGGTCATTCACCCCTCCACTTT. Protein sequence: CASSLGTGHSPLHF. Looking up the rest from reference TRBV14 and TRBJ1-6 gives the full variable domain: EAGVTQFPSHSVIEKGQTVTLRCDPISGHDNLYWYRRVMGKEIKFLLHFVKESKQDESGMPNNRFLAERTGGTYSTLKVQPAELEDSGVYFCASSLGTGHSPLHFGNGTRLTVT.

The CDR3 DNA reads TGCAGCGTTGTGGGACAGGGGGAAGAGACCCAGTACTTC. Translating it yields CSVVGQGEETQYF. The rearrangement uses TRBV29-1 and TRBJ2-5; TRBD1 matches 11 bases. Germline V CDR1 and CDR2: SQVTM, ANQGSEA. With 4 bases clipped from V and 3 bases from J, the junction kept 1 base outside the gene matches. The CDR3 runs 13 residues.

The V call is TRBV23-1, the J call TRBJ2-1; 10 bases agree with TRBD2. TRBV23-1 is sorted into the ORF group, with uncertain function. Trimming removed 4 bases from V and 3 bases from J; junction bases left unmatched: 15. The CDR3 runs 19 residues. The chain's CDR3 is CASSRLAGEVRIFYNEQFF. CDR3 coding DNA: TGCGCCAGCAGTCGTCTAGCGGGAGAGGTAAGAATCTTCTACAATGAGCAGTTCTTC.

V is TRBV3-1 (or the pseudogene TRBV3-2) and J is TRBJ1-2, with no clear D. V was clipped by 3 bases and J by 6 bases, with 8 bases between them. The CDR3 loop spans 12 amino acids. CDR1 and CDR2 from the germline V gene are LGHDT and YNNKEL (reference sequence). CDR3 in DNA: TGTGCCAGCAGCCAGGGTCGGAATGGCTACACCTTC. Translation gives CASSQGRNGYTF.

V usage is TRBV28 and J usage is TRBJ1-2; 8 bases agree with TRBD1. J was trimmed by 8 bases and V by 5 bases; bases with no gene match: 1. This CDR3 is built from 11 residues. CDR1 is MDHEN and CDR2 is SYDVKM in the germline V gene. The CDR3, as DNA: TGTGCCAGCAGTGGACAGGGCGGCTACACCTTC. It yields the protein CASSGQGGYTF.

This sequence joins TRBV27 and TRBJ2-2; D gene unclear. Germline V gene sequence: CDR1 MNHEY, CDR2 SMNVEV (reference sequence). The V gene lost 3 bases and the J gene lost 5 bases, with 13 bases spanning the gap. The CDR3 runs 15 residues. The CDR3 protein is CASSFSSPWTGELFF. The CDR3, as DNA: TGTGCCAGCAGTTTCTCATCCCCGTGGACCGGGGAGCTGTTTTTT.

V usage is TRBV30 and J usage is TRBJ2-7; the D gene is possibly TRBD1 (5 bases). Between the trimmed V and J ends, which lost 2 bases and 4 bases, there was a span of 24 bases. This CDR3 has 17 residues. CDR1 and CDR2 from the germline V gene are GTSNPN and SVGIG (reference sequence). CDR3 protein: CAWSLRFGRGGKYEQYF. DNA for the CDR3: TGTGCCTGGAGTCTACGTTTTGGTAGGGGCGGAAAGTACGAGCAGTACTTC.

The CDR3 DNA sequence: TGTGCCAGCAGCCCTCTCCGGGACCAAGAGACCCAGTACTTC. It specifies CASSPLRDQETQYF. This sequence joins TRBV7-8 and TRBJ2-5; D is unclear. V lost 5 bases, J lost 0 bases, and 10 bases lay in between. The CDR3 totals 14 residues. Germline V lookup: CDR1 SGHVS, CDR2 FQNEAQ.

This rearrangement joins TRBV7-9 to TRBJ2-3, with a tentative D call TRBD1 (6 bases). Germline CDR1 is SEHNR and CDR2 is FQNEAQ (reference sequence). The CDR3 consists of 13 residues. V was clipped by 5 bases and J by 8 bases, with 14 bases between them. This CDR3 reads CASSSYRDLTQYF. The CDR3, as DNA: TGTGCCAGCAGCAGCTACAGGGATCTTACGCAGTATTTT.

The chain joins TRBV4-1 to TRBJ2-1, with D maybe TRBD2 (6 bases). V dropped 1 base and J dropped 4 bases, with 11 bases sitting between them. Per the germline V gene, CDR1 is MGHRA and CDR2 is YSYEKL. This CDR3 comprises 15 residues. The CDR3: CASSQGERVYNEQFF. In nucleotides, the CDR3 is TGCGCCAGCAGCCAAGGGGAGCGGGTGTACAATGAGCAGTTCTTC.

The chain has TRBV24-1 and TRBJ2-2; 10 nucleotides line up with TRBD1. The CDR3 runs to 17 residues. CDR1 and CDR2 (germline): KGHDR, SFDVKD. V was clipped by 4 bases and J by 4 bases; unmatched bases: 8. The CDR3 DNA is TGTGCCACCAGTGACCCCGACAGGGGGCGATTCACCGGGGAGCTGTTTTTT. This encodes CATSDPDRGRFTGELFF.

The chain combines TRBV9 with TRBJ2-5; D perhaps matches TRBD2 (7 bases). Germline CDR1 and CDR2: SGDLS and YYNGEE. This CDR3 spans 15 amino acids. V was pared by 2 bases and J by 4 bases, with 15 bases between. CDR3 residues: CASSVPGEGVETQYF. The CDR3 bases are TGTGCCAGCAGCGTCCCAGGGGAGGGGGTAGAGACCCAGTACTTC. Using reference TRBV9 and TRBJ2-5 for the parts outside the CDR3, the full variable domain is DSGVTQTPKHLITATGQRVTLRCSPRSGDLSVYWYQQSLDQGLQFLIQYYNGEERAKGNILERFSAQQFPDLHSELNLSSLELGDSALYFCASSVPGEGVETQYFGPGTRLLVL.